This T cell receptor (beta chain) was found in a study of multiple sclerosis patients with progressive multifocal leukoencephalopathy. Time point indicated: time of PML onset. Here immunoSEQ multiplex PCR was the method, and the copy in TCRdb shows in-frame clones only, minus some. The sample lists some 31,000 clones, roughly 90% occurring once. Germline loops: CDR1 SEHNR, CDR2 FQNEAQ (reference sequence). CDR3 length: 13 residues. Whole-study results and caveats: Whether JC virus or general immunocompromise explains the findings remained unclear. Most PML patients had lower entropy, suggesting less diverse TRB repertoires.

With respect to this clone: Its antigen is unidentified. Mismatch with germline at one junction end may stem from a read error.

The chain is built from TRBV7-9 and TRBJ1-2, with unresolved D. The receptor was isolated from a human donor with progressive multifocal leukoencephalopathy. This sample comprised PBMCs, obtained from a patient treated with natalizumab. The CDR3 bases are TGTGCCAGCAGCTTTTATGTCGAGCGGGGTTCCTCCTTC. Protein sequence: CASSFYVERGSSF.